This paragraph covers one T cell receptor (beta chain) sequence. The target of this receptor is not known. Base qualities are not at hand, and no much larger clone is one base apart. The CDR3 regions of human TCRbeta chains were subjected to immunosequencing. The source study handled its data this way. TCRs in the repertoires were matched against a reference library of SARS-CoV-2-specific TCRs that had been generated with the MIRA antigen-specificity platform. Breadth was defined as the fraction of unique TCRs that were SARS-CoV-2-associated, and depth was defined as the fraction of total T cells that were SARS-CoV-2-associated. Using the MIRA data, each spike-specific TCR was assigned both to the spike region to which the TCR was reactive and to a CD4 or CD8 class. Log10-transformed breadth and depth values were compared by one-way ANOVA with Sidak's multiple comparisons tests. TCRdb carries this immuneACCESS record with in-frame sequences only. Its versions omit some clonotypes, under half of them owing to an unresolved V gene in the studies checked, with the rest unexplained. V, J and clone size reflect that table, while D and trimming were determined from the DNA. For this sample there are some 100,000 clones; around 87% appear just once. Around 9.6% of the sample lies in the top ten.

Including cysteine and phenylalanine, the CDR3 has 15 amino acids. The only DNA kept is the CDR3, 45 bases in frame from the first base. V was cut back by 3 bases and J by 5 bases, leaving a gap of 15 bases between them. Via the germline V gene, CDR1 is SGDLS and CDR2 YYNGEE. In the paper's terms, the time point label means: about 28 days (+/-7) after the second vaccine dose. AZD1222 recipients whose second dose came at about 4 weeks and those whose second dose came at about 12 weeks were combined into one group, since spike-specific TCR depth and breadth did not differ between the two schedules. Vaccinee samples were obtained from the UK trials COV001 and COV002, which included a single-blind randomized controlled phase 2/3 trial of AZD1222 (ChAdOx1 nCoV-19) in healthy adults. For TCRbeta chain sequencing, PBMC samples from trial participants were taken at day 0 and at day 28 after the second dose.

The data are from a study of T cell responses to AZD1222 COVID-19 vaccine listed by TCRdb under 2021. Looking at the study overall: TCR sequencing covered more than 230 trial participants: about 210 given two doses of AZD1222 and 26 given two doses of MenACWY control vaccine. Enrollment into the trials was organized by age into subgroups of 18-55, 56-69 and 70-plus years, and those subgroups contained about 150, 27 and 61 TCR-sequenced participants, respectively. General study outcomes and caveats: Spike-specific TCR breadth and depth rose significantly after two AZD1222 doses compared with day 0 and with MenACWY recipients. Most participants were white British and females outnumbered males, and the authors suggested that clonal diversity may have been underestimated. Because no day 14 peak-response samples were available, repertoires were characterized only after the peak T cell response. Reportedly, almost half of the unique spike-specific TCRs recognized epitopes lying outside the regions that are mutated in the B.1.351 and B.1.1.7 variants. The vaccine-associated CD4 TCRs covered the entire spike protein, and the dominant responses fell in regions 160-218 and 743-854. Only a handful of AZD1222 recipients were SARS-CoV-2 seropositive at baseline, limiting conclusions about previously exposed vaccinees. In the small 56-69-year group, the increase in depth fell short of significance, most likely because of low power.

The receptor chain draws on TRBV9 and TRBJ1-5; 5 matching bases give a weak D call of TRBD1. The sample consisted of peripheral blood, taken 28 days after the second AZD1222 dose. The sequence was collected from an adult who received the AZD1222 COVID-19 vaccine. The CDR3 loop reads CASSAAGDGYQPQHF. The nucleotide sequence is TGTGCCAGCAGCGCCGCGGGGGACGGCTATCAGCCCCAGCATTTT.